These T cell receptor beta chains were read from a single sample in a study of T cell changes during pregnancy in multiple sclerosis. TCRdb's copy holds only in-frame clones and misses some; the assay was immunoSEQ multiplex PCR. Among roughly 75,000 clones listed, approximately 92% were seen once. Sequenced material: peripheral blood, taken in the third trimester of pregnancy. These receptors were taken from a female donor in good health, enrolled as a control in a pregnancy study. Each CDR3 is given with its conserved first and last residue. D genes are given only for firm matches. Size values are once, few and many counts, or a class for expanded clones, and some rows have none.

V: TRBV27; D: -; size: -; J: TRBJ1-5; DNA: TGTGCCAGCAGTTTCGGAGGAAATCAGCCCCAGCATTTT; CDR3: CASSFGGNQPQHF
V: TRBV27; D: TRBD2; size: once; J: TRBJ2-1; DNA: TGTGCCAGCAGTTGGGCGGGGGGGTTATCCTACAATGAGCAGTTCTTC; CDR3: CASSWAGGLSYNEQFF
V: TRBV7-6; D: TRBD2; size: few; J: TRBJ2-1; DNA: TGTGCCAGCAGCGCTAGCGGTCCGATATACAATGAGCAGTTCTTC; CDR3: CASSASGPIYNEQFF
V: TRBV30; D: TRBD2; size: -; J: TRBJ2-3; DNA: TGTGCCTGGAGTGTTATAGCGGGGCCCACAGATACGCAGTATTTT; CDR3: CAWSVIAGPTDTQYF
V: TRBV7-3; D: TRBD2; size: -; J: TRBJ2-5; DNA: TGTGCCAGCAGCCAAAGGACGTCTAGCGGGGGGGAAGAGACCCAGTACTTC; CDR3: CASSQRTSSGGEETQYF
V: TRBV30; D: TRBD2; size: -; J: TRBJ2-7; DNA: TGTGCCTGGAGGGGACTAGGATCGGTCTACGAGCAGTACTTC; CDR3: CAWRGLGSVYEQYF
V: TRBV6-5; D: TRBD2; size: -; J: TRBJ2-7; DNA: TGTGCCAGCAGTTACTCACCGGGACTAACATACGAGCAGTACTTC; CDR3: CASSYSPGLTYEQYF
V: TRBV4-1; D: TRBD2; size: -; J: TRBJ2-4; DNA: TGCGCCAGCAGCCCAGGACTAGCGGGAGGGCCTGGCATTCAGTACTTC; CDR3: CASSPGLAGGPGIQYF
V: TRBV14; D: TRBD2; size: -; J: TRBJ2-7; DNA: TGTGCCAGCAGCCAAGATAAGGGAGGGGACCGCTACGAGCAGTACTTC; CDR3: CASSQDKGGDRYEQYF
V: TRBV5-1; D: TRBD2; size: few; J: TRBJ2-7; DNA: TGCGCCAGCAGCCCGACTAGCGGGAGAACCGAGCAGTACTTC; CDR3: CASSPTSGRTEQYF
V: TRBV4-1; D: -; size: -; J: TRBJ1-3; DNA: TGCGCCAGCAGCCAACCCCGACAGAAGAGCTCTGGAAACACCATATATTTT; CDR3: CASSQPRQKSSGNTIYF
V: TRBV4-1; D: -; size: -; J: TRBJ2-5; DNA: TGCGCCAGCAGCCAAGGTGAGGTAGGGGGAACGAGGGAGACCCAGTACTTC; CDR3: CASSQGEVGGTRETQYF
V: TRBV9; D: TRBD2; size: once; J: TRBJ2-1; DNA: TGTGCCAGCAGCGAATCCCCGAAACTAGCGCAATCCTACAATGAGCAGTTCTTC; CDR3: CASSESPKLAQSYNEQFF
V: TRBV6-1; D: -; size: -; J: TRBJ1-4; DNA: TGTGCCAGCGGGGGGGTTTCAACTAATGAAAAACTGTTTTTT; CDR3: CASGGVSTNEKLFF
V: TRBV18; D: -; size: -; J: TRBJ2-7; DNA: TGTGCCAGCTCACCGGGCATAGAACGCTACGAGCAGTACTTC; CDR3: CASSPGIERYEQYF
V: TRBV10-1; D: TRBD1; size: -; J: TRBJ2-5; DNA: TGCGCCAGCACGGGATCTAGAGGGGGCGAGGAGACCCAGTACTTC; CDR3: CASTGSRGGEETQYF
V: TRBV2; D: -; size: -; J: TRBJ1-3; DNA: TGTGCCGGGGGGGCCCCGGGAAACACCATATATTTT; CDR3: CAGGAPGNTIYF
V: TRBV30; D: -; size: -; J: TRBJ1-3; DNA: TGTGCCTGGAGTGTCTGGCAGGCCAACTCTGGAAACACCATATATTTT; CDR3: CAWSVWQANSGNTIYF
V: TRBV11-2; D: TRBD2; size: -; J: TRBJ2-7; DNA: TGTGCCAGCAGCTTAGACGGGGCGGGAGTCGACGAGCAGTACTTC; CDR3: CASSLDGAGVDEQYF
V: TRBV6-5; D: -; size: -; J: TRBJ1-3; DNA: TGTGCCAGCAGTTCCTTGGGAAACACCATATATTTT; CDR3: CASSSLGNTIYF
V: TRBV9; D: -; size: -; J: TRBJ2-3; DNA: TGTGCCAGCAGCGTAGAGGGCTTGCTCAGGGGTACGCAGTATTTT; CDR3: CASSVEGLLRGTQYF
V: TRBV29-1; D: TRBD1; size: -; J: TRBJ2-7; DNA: TGCAGCACCAGACAGGGATTAAACTCTCGCGAGCAGTACTTC; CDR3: CSTRQGLNSREQYF
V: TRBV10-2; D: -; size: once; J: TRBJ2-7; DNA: TGCGCCAGCAGCCCAACCTACGAGCAGTACTTC; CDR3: CASSPTYEQYF
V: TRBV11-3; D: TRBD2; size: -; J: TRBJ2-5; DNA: TGTGCCAGCAGCACGGGACTAGCGGGAGTTCAAGAGACCCAGTACTTC; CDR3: CASSTGLAGVQETQYF
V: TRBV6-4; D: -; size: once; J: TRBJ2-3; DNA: TGTGCCAGCAGTGAAGCCGGGACTAGCACAGATACGCAGTATTTT; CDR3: CASSEAGTSTDTQYF
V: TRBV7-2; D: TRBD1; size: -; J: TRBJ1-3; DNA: TGTGCCAGCGAGGACAGGGTCGCTGGAAACACCATATATTTT; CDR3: CASEDRVAGNTIYF
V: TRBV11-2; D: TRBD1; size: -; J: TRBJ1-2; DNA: TGTGCCAGCAGCCCCAACAGGGGGTTAAATGGCTACACCTTC; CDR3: CASSPNRGLNGYTF
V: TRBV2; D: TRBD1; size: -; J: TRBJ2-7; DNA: TGTGCCAGCTCCCGGGGACAGGGCCCCTACGAGCAGTACTTC; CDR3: CASSRGQGPYEQYF
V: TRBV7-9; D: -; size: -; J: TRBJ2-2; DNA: TGTGCCAGCAGTTCGGCGGCCAGGGGGAACACCGGGGAGCTGTTTTTT; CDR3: CASSSAARGNTGELFF
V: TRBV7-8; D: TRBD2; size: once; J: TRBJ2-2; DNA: TGTGCCAGCAGCTTACTCCGGAAGCGGGGAACGAACACCGGGGAGCTGTTTTTT; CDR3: CASSLLRKRGTNTGELFF
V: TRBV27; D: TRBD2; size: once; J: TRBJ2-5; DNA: TGTGCCAGCCAAAGCGGGGGGGCAGGGGAAGAGACCCAGTACTTC; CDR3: CASQSGGAGEETQYF
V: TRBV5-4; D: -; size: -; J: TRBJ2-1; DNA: TGTGCCAGCAGCCGATCTGGACAAAGGGGCTCTGAGCAGTTCTTC; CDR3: CASSRSGQRGSEQFF
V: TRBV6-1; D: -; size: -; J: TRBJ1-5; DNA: TGTGCCAGCAGTGACGGGAGTAGGGGCAATCAGCCCCAGCATTTT; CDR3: CASSDGSRGNQPQHF
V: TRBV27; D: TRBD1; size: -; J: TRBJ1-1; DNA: TGTGCCAGCAGTTTATCTTCCCGCGGACAGGGCATGAACACTGAAGCTTTCTTT; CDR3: CASSLSSRGQGMNTEAFF
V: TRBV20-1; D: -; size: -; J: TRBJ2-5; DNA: TGCAGTGCTAGGGGCAAGGAGACCCAGTACTTC; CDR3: CSARGKETQYF
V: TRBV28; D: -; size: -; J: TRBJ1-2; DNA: TGTGCCAGCAGTCCCCCGTTGACAGTCAACTATGGCTACACCTTC; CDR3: CASSPPLTVNYGYTF
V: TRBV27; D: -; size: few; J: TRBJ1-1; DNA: TGTGCCAACACGAGGCTTGAAGCTTTCTTT; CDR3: CANTRLEAFF
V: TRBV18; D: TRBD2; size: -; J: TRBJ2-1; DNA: TGTGCCAGCTCACCCGGGGGGGCAGGGGAGCAGTTCTTC; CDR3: CASSPGGAGEQFF
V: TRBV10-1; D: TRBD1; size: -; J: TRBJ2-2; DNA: TGCGCCAGCAGCGCGACAGGGAAAAAGGACGGGGAGCTGTTTTTT; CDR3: CASSATGKKDGELFF
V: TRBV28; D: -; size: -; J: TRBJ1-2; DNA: TGTGCCAGCAGTTTAACGGAGAGGGGGGGCTACACCTTC; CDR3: CASSLTERGGYTF
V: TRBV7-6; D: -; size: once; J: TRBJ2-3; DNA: TGTGCCAGCAGCACGGACTCATGGACGCAGTATTTT; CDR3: CASSTDSWTQYF